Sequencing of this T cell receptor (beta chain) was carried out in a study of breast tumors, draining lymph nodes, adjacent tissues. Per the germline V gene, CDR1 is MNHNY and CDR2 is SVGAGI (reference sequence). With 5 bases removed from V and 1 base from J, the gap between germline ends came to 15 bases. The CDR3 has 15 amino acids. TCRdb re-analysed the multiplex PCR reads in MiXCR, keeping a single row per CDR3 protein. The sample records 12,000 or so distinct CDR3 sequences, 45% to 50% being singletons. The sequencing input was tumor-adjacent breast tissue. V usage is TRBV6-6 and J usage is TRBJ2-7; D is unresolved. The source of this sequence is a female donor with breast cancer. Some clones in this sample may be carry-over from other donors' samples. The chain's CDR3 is CASSQPLGGSYEQYF. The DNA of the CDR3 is TGTGCCAGCAGTCAGCCCCTGGGCGGATCCTACGAGCAGTACTTC.